One and the same sample provided the 19 T cell receptor beta chains below, sequenced in a study of regulatory T cells in long-lasting Graves disease. As to time point: persistent/refractory GD, antithyroid drugs over 5 years with positive TRAb. From PBMCs, RNA was extracted and then used to make the TCR library. With iRepertoire HTBI primers and Arm-PCR of CDR3 regions, TCR beta libraries were built. TCRdb fed the multiplex PCR reads into MiXCR, producing one record per CDR3 protein. Seen here are about 430,000 distinct CDR3 sequences, about 21% observed once, and the top ten hold 14%. The sequenced sample was peripheral blood mononuclear cells (PBMCs), obtained when the disease was refractory, from a patient treated with antithyroid drugs. The receptors come from a female donor with Graves disease.

Notes on this clonotype: One base away lies a much larger clone, so this may be a sequencing read error. The J gene is TRBJ2-2, the V gene TRBV10-3; 7 bases are shared with TRBD2. There are 15 residues in the CDR3. CDR1 is ENHRY, CDR2 SYGVKD, per germline. CDR3 sequence reads: CATSEGRGRTGELFF. The CDR3 region has the DNA TGTGCCACCAGTGAGGGGAGGGGACGGACCGGGGAGCTGTTTTTT.

Many counts were recorded for this clonotype. The chain combines TRBV6-1 with TRBJ1-2, with a tentative D call TRBD1 (5 bases). V dropped 7 bases and J dropped 8 bases, with 14 bases sitting between them. The CDR3 length is 12 residues. Germline V gene data show CDR1 as MNHNS and CDR2 as SASEGT. DNA for the CDR3: TGTGCCAGCACCGCGGGGGGGAGCGGCTACACCTTC. Translated, it gives CASTAGGSGYTF.

The chain combines TRBV7-3 with TRBJ2-3, with no clear D. V lost 5 bases to trimming and J lost 0 bases, with 12 bases between them. The CDR3 runs to 15 residues. Germline values: CDR1 SGHTA, CDR2 FQGTGA. CDR3 in DNA: TGTGCCAGCAGCGCCCAGGCCGGAAGCACAGATACGCAGTATTTT. It translates to CASSAQAGSTDTQYF.

The chain combines TRBV29-1 with TRBJ1-5; D perhaps matches TRBD1 (6 bases). V lost 5 bases and J lost 2, with 13 bases in between. CDR1 and CDR2 from the germline V gene are SQVTM and ANQGSEA. CDR3 length equals 14 residues. In nucleotides, the CDR3 is TGCAGCGTTATGAGCGGGGGCGGCAATCAGCCCCAGCATTTT. Amino acids: CSVMSGGGNQPQHF. The variable domain in full, completed from reference TRBV29-1 and TRBJ1-5, reads SAVISQKPSRDICQRGTSLTIQCQVDSQVTMMFWYRQQPGQSLTLIATANQGSEATYESGFVIDKFPISRPNLTFSTLTVSNMSPEDSSIYLCSVMSGGGNQPQHFGDGTRLSIL.

This clonotype was picked up many times. V is TRBV27 and J is TRBJ2-7; 9 bases map to TRBD1. The CDR3 consists of 15 residues. Germline trimming cut 5 bases from V and 0 bases from J; bases unmatched to any gene: 5. Germline loops: CDR1 MNHEY, CDR2 SMNVEV (reference sequence). The CDR3 DNA follows: TGTGCCAGCAGTACCGCGGGACAGGGCTCCTACGAGCAGTACTTC. This encodes CASSTAGQGSYEQYF.

This clonotype has a count of ten or more. The V call is TRBV19, the J call TRBJ1-5; 12 bases fit TRBD1. V shed 5 bases, J shed 4 bases, and the junction held 12 bases outside the gene matches. The CDR3 extends over 18 amino acids. Germline lookup yields CDR1 LNHDA and CDR2 SQIVND (reference sequence). CDR3 in amino acids: CASSPKGQGANRNQPQHF. In nucleotides, the CDR3 is TGTGCCAGTAGTCCCAAGGGACAGGGGGCGAATCGTAATCAGCCCCAGCATTTT.

This clonotype was observed a handful of times. The V and J genes are TRBV4-1 and TRBJ2-7; tentative D call: TRBD2 (7 bases). CDR1 is MGHRA, CDR2 YSYEKL, per germline. Trimming stripped 0 bases from V and 9 bases from J, with 18 bases between. The CDR3 has 15 amino acids. CDR3 DNA: TGCGCCAGCAGCCAAGATCTTGGGGGGGGCACCGGGCAGTACTTC. This gives the protein CASSQDLGGGTGQYF.

The sample holds many counts of this clonotype. This chain joins TRBV27 and TRBJ1-1; possible D gene TRBD1, 6 bases. The CDR3 extends over 16 amino acids. Germline V gives CDR1 MNHEY, CDR2 SMNVEV (reference sequence). V was pared by 1 base and J by 5 bases, with 17 bases between. DNA for the CDR3: TGTGCCAGCAGTTTATGGGGGGCGCAGACGATTACTGAAGCTTTCTTT. Translated, it gives CASSLWGAQTITEAFF.

This clonotype came up a few times. V usage is TRBV27 and J usage is TRBJ2-2, with unresolved D. CDR3 length: 14 residues. CDR1 and CDR2 from the germline V gene are MNHEY and SMNVEV (reference sequence). The V and J ends lost 7 bases and 3 bases respectively, with 12 bases between them. As DNA, the CDR3 is TGTGCCAGCACCGGGTATCCCTACACCGGGGAGCTGTTTTTT. It codes for CASTGYPYTGELFF.

V is TRBV19 and J is TRBJ1-5, with TRBD1 identical over 11 bases. Germline CDR1 reads LNHDA; CDR2 reads SQIVND (reference sequence). CDR3 length: 13 amino acids. Unmatched junction bases numbered 5, after V lost 11 bases and J lost 5 bases. The CDR3: CAAGDRGYQPQHF. In nucleotides, the CDR3 is TGTGCCGCCGGGGACAGGGGGTATCAGCCCCAGCATTTT. The complete variable domain, with remaining parts taken from reference TRBV19 and TRBJ1-5, reads DGGITQSPKYLFRKEGQNVTLSCEQNLNHDAMYWYRQDPGQGLRLIYYSQIVNDFQKGDIAEGYSVSREKKESFPLTVTSAQKNPTAFYLCAAGDRGYQPQHFGDGTRLSIL.

This sequence joins TRBV20-1 and TRBJ2-7, with TRBD1 as a possible D gene (6 bases). Germline V gene lookup returns CDR1 DFQATT and CDR2 SNEGSKA (reference sequence). V dropped 5 bases and J dropped 3 bases, with 20 bases sitting between them. The CDR3 has 15 amino acids. CDR3 in DNA: TGCAGTGCTCGACCGGGACAAAGGACAATCTACGAGCAGTACTTC. The encoded protein is CSARPGQRTIYEQYF.

This clonotype was detected once. This clone may be a read error of a much larger clone one base away. This chain joins TRBV6-2 or TRBV6-3 and TRBJ2-7; D not certain. Germline V gene sequence: CDR1 MNHEY, CDR2 SVGEGT. The CDR3 spans 14 residues. The chain's CDR3 is CVSSEPHSSYEQYF. The CDR3 DNA is TGTGTCAGCAGTGAACCCCACAGCTCCTACGAGCAGTACTTC.

This clonotype appeared many times. This sequence joins TRBV20-1 and TRBJ1-1, with a tentative D call TRBD1 (6 bases). This CDR3 has 12 residues. V was cut by 4 bases and J by 4 bases, with 10 bases left in between. CDR1 is DFQATT and CDR2 is SNEGSKA in the germline V gene (reference sequence). The CDR3 DNA follows: TGCAGTGCTAATACAGGGAGCACTGAAGCTTTCTTT. The encoded protein is CSANTGSTEAFF.

There are many counts of this clonotype. The V call is TRBV6-1, the J call TRBJ1-2, with D possibly being TRBD1 (6 bases). This CDR3 contains 14 residues. Per germline, CDR1 MNHNS and CDR2 SASEGT. Trimming left V 6 bases short and J 5 bases short, with 16 bases between. This CDR3 reads CASRADTGPYGYTF. In DNA form, the CDR3 reads TGTGCCAGCAGGGCGGACACAGGGCCGTATGGCTACACCTTC.

There are many counts of this clonotype. The chain recombines TRBV2 with TRBJ1-2, with D perhaps matching TRBD1 (6 bases). The germline V gene encodes CDR1 SNHLY and CDR2 FYNNEI. Trimming pared 3 bases from V and 2 bases from J, leaving 10 bases between. There are 14 residues in the CDR3. As DNA, the CDR3 is TGTGCCAGCAGTGATGAGAGGGGGAACTATGGCTACACCTTC. Translation: CASSDERGNYGYTF.

This chain connects TRBV27 to TRBJ2-3; a possible D gene is TRBD1 (6 bases). Looked up from germline, CDR1 is MNHEY and CDR2 is SMNVEV (reference sequence). Trimming cost V 2 bases and J 0 bases, with 12 bases left between them. This CDR3 contains 16 residues. The CDR3 reads CASSLGAGVSTDTQYF. DNA of the CDR3: TGTGCCAGCAGTTTAGGGGCAGGGGTGAGCACAGATACGCAGTATTTT.

The chain links TRBV27 to TRBJ2-6; D may be TRBD1 (6 bases). CDR1 is MNHEY, CDR2 SMNVEV, per germline (reference sequence). There are 15 residues in the CDR3. Trimming shortened V by 6 bases and J by 4 bases, and 13 bases separated the two germline ends. CDR3 sequence reads: CASRGTSSGANVLTF. In DNA form, the CDR3 reads TGTGCCAGCAGAGGGACAAGCTCCGGGGCCAACGTCCTGACTTTC. The whole variable domain, filled in from reference TRBV27 and TRBJ2-6, reads EAQVTQNPRYLITVTGKKLTVTCSQNMNHEYMSWYRQDPGLGLRQIYYSMNVEVTDKGDVPEGYKVSRKEKRNFPLILESPSPNQTSLYFCASRGTSSGANVLTFGAGSRLTVL.

The table lists this clonotype with a few counts. J is TRBJ2-6 and V is TRBV27, with 8 bases matching TRBD1. The trim removed 8 bases at V and 2 bases at J, leaving 5 bases unmatched. The germline V gene has CDR1 MNHEY and CDR2 SMNVEV (reference sequence). This CDR3 has 15 amino acids. The CDR3, as DNA: TGTGCCAGCGGTAACAGGGGGACTGGGGCCAACGTCCTGACTTTC. It yields the protein CASGNRGTGANVLTF.

This clonotype was seen a handful of times. The CDR3, as DNA: TGCAGTGCTAGAGTGGGGCTTTGGGCCAATGAGCAGTTCTTC. Protein product: CSARVGLWANEQFF. The chain couples TRBV20-1 to TRBJ2-1; possible D gene TRBD1, 5 bases. Germline values: CDR1 DFQATT, CDR2 SNEGSKA (reference sequence). The V gene lost 1 base and the J gene lost 6 bases, with 13 bases spanning the gap. This CDR3 has 14 residues.